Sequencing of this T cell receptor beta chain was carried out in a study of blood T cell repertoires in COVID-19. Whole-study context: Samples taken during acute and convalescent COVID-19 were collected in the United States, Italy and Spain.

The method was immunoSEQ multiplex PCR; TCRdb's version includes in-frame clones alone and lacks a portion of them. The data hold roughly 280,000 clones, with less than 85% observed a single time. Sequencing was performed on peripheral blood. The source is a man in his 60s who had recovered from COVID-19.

The CDR3 is CATSAPRQGGGYTF. CDR3 coding DNA: TGTGCCACCAGTGCCCCTCGACAGGGTGGGGGCTACACCTTC. The rearrangement joins TRBV24-1 to TRBJ1-2; 7 bases match TRBD1. V shed 5 bases, J shed 8 bases, and the junction held 10 bases outside the gene matches. The CDR3 extends over 14 amino acids. Germline V gene data show CDR1 as KGHDR and CDR2 as SFDVKD.